This TCR beta chain emerged from a study of identifying expanded T cells in peripheral blood (dated by TCRdb to the late 2010s). Context from the whole study: Four technical replicates, made by sequencing separate aliquots from the same pool of genomic DNA, were compared pairwise. Study-wide conclusions, independent of this receptor: For all healthy donors, the variance in clone template counts between approximately 2-week samples rose significantly as total template count increased. The authors expected that biological variance in healthy repertoires might rise further over much longer intervals, such as months to years. The binomial model flagged roughly 1.3 differentially abundant clones between technical replicates but approximately 16 over two weeks and over 18 over around four weeks. Across all healthy-donor time intervals, the beta-binomial model significantly cut both the number of clones called differentially abundant and the false-positive rate.

TCRbeta CDR3 regions were profiled with the immunoSEQ Assay using bias-controlled multiplex PCR amplification of genomic DNA. In the original analysis: To quantify the absolute abundance of each unique TCRbeta CDR3 region, the sequences were collapsed and filtered. Differential abundance was assessed using a binomial (Fisher-equivalent) model and a beta-binomial model in which time-dependent variance fitted from healthy donors was added. Clones with fewer than 5 combined templates were removed, and a clone was called differentially abundant if the clone's Benjamini-Hochberg FDR was below 0.01. The form v = (b*log(k)+a)^2 was used to model beta-binomial variance as a function of total template count across the two samples. Drawn from immuneACCESS, this table holds only the in-frame rearrangements with V and J called that TCRdb kept. Clones are partly lost; checked studies trace under half to an unresolved V gene and leave the rest unexplained. V and J calls and clone size come straight from that table; D and trimming were deduced from the DNA. Present in this sample are roughly 100,000 clones, around nine tenths of which were seen just once. Jointly, the top ten make up 17% of the sample.

Per the germline V gene, SGHVS is the CDR1 and FQNEAQ is the CDR2. The CDR3 sequence holds 14 residues, the cysteine and phenylalanine included. The retained sequence is limited to the CDR3, 42 bases, with the frame set at the first base. V gives up 8 bases and J gives up 5 bases, and the segment between their germline ends measures 16 bases. No immune events, such as infections, were documented for the healthy donors during the collection period. Time-dependent variance in a beta-binomial model of T-cell clone differential abundance was calibrated using healthy-donor blood repertoires as a training cohort. There were around ten healthy donors in the training cohort, of whom 3 were female and 7 were male. On average the donors were 43 years old, and their ages spanned roughly 29 to 64 years. Obtained from a commercial supplier, whole blood was collected from each healthy donor at three time points set around two weeks apart. Genomic DNA was extracted from unsorted whole blood for immunosequencing.

On this clone itself: No antigen is known for it. There are no base qualities to consult, and no much larger clone falls within one base.

This sequence originates from a person aged 18 to 69 in good health. Sample: blood. The chain is assembled from TRBV7-8 and TRBJ1-5, with no confident D gene call. The bases are TGTGCCAGCGGCGCGGTGGGGAGGGATCAGCCCCAGCATTTT. Its translation is CASGAVGRDQPQHF.